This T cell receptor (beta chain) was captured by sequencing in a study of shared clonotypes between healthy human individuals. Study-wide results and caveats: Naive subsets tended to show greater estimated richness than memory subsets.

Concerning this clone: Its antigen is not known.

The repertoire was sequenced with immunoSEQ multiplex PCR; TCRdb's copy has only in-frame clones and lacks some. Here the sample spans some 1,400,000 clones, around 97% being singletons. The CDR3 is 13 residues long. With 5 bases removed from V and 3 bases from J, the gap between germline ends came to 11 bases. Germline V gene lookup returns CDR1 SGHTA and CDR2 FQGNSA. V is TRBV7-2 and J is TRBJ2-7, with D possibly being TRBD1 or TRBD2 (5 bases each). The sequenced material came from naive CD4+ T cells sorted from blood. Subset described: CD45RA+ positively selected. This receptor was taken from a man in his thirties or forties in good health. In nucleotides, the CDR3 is TGTGCCAGCAGCAACCGGGGCATCTACGAGCAGTACTTC. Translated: CASSNRGIYEQYF.